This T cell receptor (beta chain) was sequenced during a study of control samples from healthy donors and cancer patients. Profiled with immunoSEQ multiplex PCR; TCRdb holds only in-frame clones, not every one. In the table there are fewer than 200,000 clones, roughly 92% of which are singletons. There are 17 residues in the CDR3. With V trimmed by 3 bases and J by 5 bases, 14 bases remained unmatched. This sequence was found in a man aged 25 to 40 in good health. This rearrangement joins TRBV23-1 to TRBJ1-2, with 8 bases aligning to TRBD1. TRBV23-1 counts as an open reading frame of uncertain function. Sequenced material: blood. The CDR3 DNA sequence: TGCGCCAGCAGTCAGACCGGGACAGGTTTTAGGACATATGGCTACACCTTC. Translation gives CASSQTGTGFRTYGYTF.